One and the same sample provided the 13 T cell receptor beta chains below, sequenced in a study of spatial heterogeneity in lung cancer. Time point defined: sample taken at primary tumor resection. Without sorting, whole RNA was sequenced from tumor, nontumor lung or frozen PBMC. TCRdb used MiXCR to reprocess the 5' RACE reads, holding one entry per CDR3 protein. The sample lists under 40,000 distinct CDR3 sequences; around 5.5% were seen once. The source material was PBMCs, sampled at surgery. The receptors shown here come from a male donor with early-stage non-small cell lung cancer.

There are a few counts of this clonotype. The J gene is TRBJ2-6, the V gene TRBV5-1; 9 bases are a match to TRBD1. The CDR3 spans 17 residues. Germline-derived CDR1 and CDR2 are SGHRS and YFSETQ. V trimming: 0 bases; J trimming: 2 bases; junction bases outside the gene matches: 3. In DNA form, the CDR3 reads TGCGCCAGCAGCTTGGGGGACAGGGAACCTGGGGCCAACGTCCTGACTTTC. Protein sequence: CASSLGDREPGANVLTF.

This clonotype was picked up many times. The chain links TRBV11-2 to TRBJ1-2; D is unresolved. The CDR3 length is 13 residues. Germline-derived CDR1 and CDR2 are SGHAT and FQNNGV. Trimming cost V 2 bases and J 1 base, with 5 bases left between them. CDR3 in amino acids: CASSLYRNYGYTF. CDR3 nucleotides: TGTGCCAGCAGCTTATATCGTAACTATGGCTACACCTTC. Complete variable domain (other parts from reference TRBV11-2 and TRBJ1-2): EAGVAQSPRYKIIEKRQSVAFWCNPISGHATLYWYQQILGQGPKLLIQFQNNGVVDDSQLPKDRFSAERLKGVDSTLKIQPAKLEDSAVYLCASSLYRNYGYTFGSGTRLTVV.

The chain recombines TRBV7-2 with TRBJ1-4; D is unresolved. V lost 3 bases to trimming and J lost 7 bases, with 15 bases between them. The germline V gene encodes CDR1 SGHTA and CDR2 FQGNSA. This CDR3 comprises 15 residues. The CDR3 loop is CASSFRGADFEKLFF. CDR3 DNA: TGTGCCAGCAGCTTCCGGGGAGCCGACTTTGAAAAACTGTTTTTT.

A few counts support this clonotype. The rearrangement links TRBV14 to TRBJ1-2; the D is unclear. The length of the CDR3 is 16 residues. The V gene's germline CDR1 is SGHDN and CDR2 FVKESK. The germline V and J ends were trimmed by 1 base and 4 bases, with 16 bases remaining between them. CDR3 amino acids: CASSQGFDRTIYGYTF. The CDR3 region has the DNA TGTGCCAGCAGCCAAGGGTTCGACCGTACTATCTATGGCTACACCTTC.

This clonotype was counted many times. The chain joins TRBV12-3 or TRBV12-4 to TRBJ1-5; D is unclear. The CDR3 sequence is 16 residues long. V was clipped by 5 bases and J by 0 bases, with 14 bases between them. This CDR3 is CASSPLTRSSNQPQHF. The CDR3 DNA sequence: TGTGCCAGCAGTCCCCTTACACGAAGTAGCAATCAGCCCCAGCATTTT.

In this sample, this clonotype turned up many times. The genes are TRBV11-3 and TRBJ2-3, with unresolved D. The CDR3 spans 15 residues. Looked up from germline, CDR1 is SGHNT and CDR2 is YENEEA. Deletions cut 1 base from V and 2 bases from J, with 10 bases between. CDR3 coding DNA: TGTGCCAGCAGCTTAGGCTTGGGTGTCACAGATACGCAGTATTTT. Protein product: CASSLGLGVTDTQYF.

The chain couples TRBV30 to TRBJ2-1, with TRBD2 matching over 8 bases. This CDR3 region has 15 residues. Germline CDR1 reads GTSNPN; CDR2 reads SVGIG (reference sequence). V was pared by 5 bases and J by 5 bases, with 11 bases of the junction left unmatched. CDR3 sequence: CAWGQLAGRNNEQFF. CDR3 sequence (DNA): TGTGCCTGGGGGCAGCTAGCGGGTAGAAACAATGAGCAGTTCTTC.

This clonotype has at least ten counts. The V and J genes are TRBV20-1 and TRBJ2-3, with 9 bases matching TRBD2. This CDR3 contains 14 residues. Germline values: CDR1 DFQATT, CDR2 SNEGSKA (reference sequence). The J segment lost 2 bases and the V segment lost 6 bases, leaving 6 bases of the junction unmatched. CDR3 nucleotide sequence: TGCAGTGCCAATAGCGGGGGTGTCACAGATACGCAGTATTTT. Translated, it gives CSANSGGVTDTQYF.

V is TRBV5-1 and J is TRBJ1-5; TRBD1 aligns across 9 bases. Germline loops: CDR1 SGHRS, CDR2 YFSETQ. CDR3 length: 15 residues. V lost 0 bases, J lost 7 bases, and 5 bases stayed unmatched. The CDR3 DNA reads as TGCGCCAGCAGCTTGGGACAGGGGGACGGACAGCCCCAGCATTTT. This codes for CASSLGQGDGQPQHF. The whole variable domain, remainder taken from reference TRBV5-1 and TRBJ1-5, is KAGVTQTPRYLIKTRGQQVTLSCSPISGHRSVSWYQQTPGQGLQFLFEYFSETQRNKGNFPGRFSGRQFSNSRSEMNVSTLELGDSALYLCASSLGQGDGQPQHFGDGTRLSIL.

This clonotype was seen a few times. This may stem from a read error, because a much larger clone lies one nucleotide away. The chain employs TRBV7-3 and TRBJ2-2; D may be TRBD2 (6 bases). The V end lost 3 bases, the J end lost 4 bases, and 9 bases lay between the germline ends. This CDR3 has 14 residues. Per germline, CDR1 SGHTA and CDR2 FQGTGA. CDR3 amino acids: CASSFGGRTGELFF. CDR3 sequence (DNA): TGTGCCAGCAGCTTCGGGGGACGCACCGGGGAGCTGTTTTTT.

The genes are TRBV5-1 and TRBJ1-6, with TRBD1 identical over 9 bases. Germline V lookup: CDR1 SGHRS, CDR2 YFSETQ. The V and J ends lost 6 bases and 7 bases, in that order; junction bases with no gene match: 11. The CDR3 is made up of 16 amino acids. CDR3 coding DNA: TGCGCCAGCAATCCCACCGGGACAGGGATGAATTCACCCCTCCACTTT. Translated: CASNPTGTGMNSPLHF.

The table lists this clonotype with many counts. The chain recombines TRBV4-2 with TRBJ2-2; D tentatively fits TRBD1 or TRBD2 (5 bases each). Per the germline V gene, CDR1 is LGHNA and CDR2 is YNFKEQ. CDR3 length: 15 amino acids. The V end lost 4 bases, the J end lost 5 bases, and 14 bases lay between the germline ends. CDR3 DNA: TGTGCCAGCAGCCCGGGGACCCCGGAGACCGGGGAGCTGTTTTTT. It yields the protein CASSPGTPETGELFF.

The sample holds a few counts of this clonotype. The chain employs TRBV6-6 and TRBJ1-5, with 9 positions matching TRBD1. The CDR3 runs to 16 residues. The V and J ends lost 4 bases and 0 bases, in that order; junction bases with no gene match: 4. Germline V lookup: CDR1 MNHNY, CDR2 SVGAGI (reference sequence). The CDR3 nucleotides read TGTGCCAGCAGTTTCCCGGGACAGGGTAGCAATCAGCCCCAGCATTTT. Its protein is CASSFPGQGSNQPQHF.